The rows below give T cell receptor beta chains drawn from one sample of a study of blood T cell repertoires in COVID-19. Assay: immunoSEQ multiplex PCR; the TCRdb copy retains only in-frame clones and omits some. The sample records 220,000 or so clones, about four fifths being singletons. The sequencing sample was made of PBMCs or T cells enriched from blood (not recorded which). These receptors were taken from a woman in her sixties who had recovered from COVID-19. Each CDR3 is given with its conserved first and last residue. Fields, in order: CDR3 length, V gene, D gene, clone size, J gene, CDR3 DNA, CDR3 protein. The D gene is left open where the match is weak. Size is stated for part of the rows, as once, few or many counts, or as a class when the clone is expanded.

CDR3 length: 14; V gene: TRBV9; D gene: TRBD1; clone size: .; J gene: TRBJ1-2; CDR3 DNA: TGTGCCAGCAGCGTAGCGGAGACAGGGGAAGGCTACACCTTC; CDR3 protein: CASSVAETGEGYTF
CDR3 length: 15; V gene: TRBV15; D gene: .; clone size: once; J gene: TRBJ2-5; CDR3 DNA: TGTGCCACCAGCAGAGGGCAGGGATCGGATGAGACCCAGTACTTC; CDR3 protein: CATSRGQGSDETQYF
CDR3 length: 12; V gene: TRBV27; D gene: .; clone size: .; J gene: TRBJ1-5; CDR3 DNA: TGTGCCAGCAGTTTTGGCGGTCAGCCCCAGCATTTT; CDR3 protein: CASSFGGQPQHF
CDR3 length: 13; V gene: TRBV11-2; D gene: .; clone size: few; J gene: TRBJ1-1; CDR3 DNA: TGTGCCAGCAGCTTAGATTGGACAGCTGAAGCTTTCTTT; CDR3 protein: CASSLDWTAEAFF
CDR3 length: 13; V gene: TRBV6-4; D gene: .; clone size: .; J gene: TRBJ1-2; CDR3 DNA: TGTGCCAGCAGCGGCAGGGGCCACGATGGCTACACCTTC; CDR3 protein: CASSGRGHDGYTF
CDR3 length: 18; V gene: TRBV3-1/TRBV3-2; D gene: TRBD2; clone size: few; J gene: TRBJ2-5; CDR3 DNA: TGTGCCAGCAGCCAAGATGGATCGGCTAGCGGACCCAAAGAGACCCAGTACTTC; CDR3 protein: CASSQDGSASGPKETQYF
CDR3 length: 14; V gene: TRBV6-1; D gene: .; clone size: .; J gene: TRBJ2-1; CDR3 DNA: TGTGCCAGCAGTTTACAGTGGGACTTGAATGAGCAGTTCTTC; CDR3 protein: CASSLQWDLNEQFF
CDR3 length: 16; V gene: TRBV19; D gene: TRBD2; clone size: .; J gene: TRBJ2-2; CDR3 DNA: TGTGCCAGTAGGGTCTCTAGCGGGAGTTATACCGGGGAGCTGTTTTTT; CDR3 protein: CASRVSSGSYTGELFF
CDR3 length: 14; V gene: TRBV2; D gene: TRBD1; clone size: few; J gene: TRBJ1-2; CDR3 DNA: TGTGCCAGCAGTGAGGGACAGGGGGACTATGGCTACACCTTC; CDR3 protein: CASSEGQGDYGYTF
CDR3 length: 13; V gene: TRBV30; D gene: .; clone size: .; J gene: TRBJ2-7; CDR3 DNA: TGTGCCTGGAGTTTAGGGGCCTCCTACGAGCAGTACTTC; CDR3 protein: CAWSLGASYEQYF
CDR3 length: 17; V gene: TRBV5-4; D gene: TRBD2; clone size: .; J gene: TRBJ2-2; CDR3 DNA: TGTGCCAGCACCCTAGGACTAGCGGGACCGAACACCGGGGAGCTGTTTTTT; CDR3 protein: CASTLGLAGPNTGELFF
CDR3 length: 17; V gene: TRBV7-9; D gene: TRBD1; clone size: .; J gene: TRBJ1-5; CDR3 DNA: TGTGCCAGCAGCTTCTGGTCGATACAGGGGCCTAATCAGCCCCAGCATTTT; CDR3 protein: CASSFWSIQGPNQPQHF
CDR3 length: 12; V gene: TRBV3-1/TRBV3-2; D gene: .; clone size: .; J gene: TRBJ2-7; CDR3 DNA: TGTGCCAGCGAGGGAGCCTCCTACGAGCAGTACTTC; CDR3 protein: CASEGASYEQYF
CDR3 length: 15; V gene: TRBV3-1/TRBV3-2; D gene: .; clone size: .; J gene: TRBJ2-1; CDR3 DNA: TGTGCCAGCAGCCCGAGCGGAAGCTCCTACAATGAGCAGTTCTTC; CDR3 protein: CASSPSGSSYNEQFF
CDR3 length: 13; V gene: TRBV12-3/TRBV12-4; D gene: TRBD1; clone size: .; J gene: TRBJ1-2; CDR3 DNA: TGTGCCAGCAGTAGACAGGGCCCCTCTGGCTACACCTTC; CDR3 protein: CASSRQGPSGYTF
CDR3 length: 15; V gene: TRBV4-3; D gene: .; clone size: .; J gene: TRBJ2-7; CDR3 DNA: TGCGCCAGCAGCCGAGGCGGGGGCAGCTCCTACGAGCAGTACTTC; CDR3 protein: CASSRGGGSSYEQYF
CDR3 length: 15; V gene: TRBV18; D gene: .; clone size: .; J gene: TRBJ1-3; CDR3 DNA: TGTGCCAGCTCACCACCGGCAGTCTCTGGAAACACCATATATTTT; CDR3 protein: CASSPPAVSGNTIYF
CDR3 length: 15; V gene: TRBV5-4; D gene: TRBD1; clone size: .; J gene: TRBJ2-7; CDR3 DNA: TGTGCCAGCAGCTTCCCCGGGACAGCGGTTTACGAGCAGTACTTC; CDR3 protein: CASSFPGTAVYEQYF